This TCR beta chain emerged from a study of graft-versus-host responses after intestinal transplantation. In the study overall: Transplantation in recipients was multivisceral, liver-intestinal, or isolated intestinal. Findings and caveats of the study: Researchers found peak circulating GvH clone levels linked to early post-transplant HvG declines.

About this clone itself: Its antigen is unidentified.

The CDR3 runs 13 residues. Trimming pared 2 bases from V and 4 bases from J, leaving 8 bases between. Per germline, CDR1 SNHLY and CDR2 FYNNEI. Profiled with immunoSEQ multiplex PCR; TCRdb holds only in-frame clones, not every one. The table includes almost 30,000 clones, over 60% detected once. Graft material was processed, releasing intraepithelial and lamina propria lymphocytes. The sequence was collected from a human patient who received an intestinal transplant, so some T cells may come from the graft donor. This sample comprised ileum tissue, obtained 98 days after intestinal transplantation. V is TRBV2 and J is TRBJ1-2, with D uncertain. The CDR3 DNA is TGTGCCAGCAGTGAACGGCAGGCCTATGGCTACACCTTC. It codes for CASSERQAYGYTF.